The clone carrying this T cell receptor (beta chain) was detected ten times or more. Its antigen is still unknown. RNA transcripts yielded amplified TCR beta CDR3 regions. A first-round RT-PCR of the TCR CDR3 used the HTBI primer set. TCRdb re-called the multiplex PCR reads through MiXCR, storing one row per CDR3 protein. The top ten clones hold almost 35% of a sample with fewer than 450,000 distinct CDR3 sequences, about a sixth of them seen once. This sample stems from a study of T cells in Graves' hyperthyroidism and ophthalmopathy. The diagnostic basis comprised clinical symptoms, serum thyroxine and TRAb, thyroid ultrasound and orbital computed tomography. Sampled blood dates from first hyperthyroidism diagnosis, and it precedes any ophthalmopathy symptoms. Fresh peripheral blood, 7.5 to 10 ml, was the source of the PBMCs. Whole-study results and caveats: With a median lead of around 6.7 months before onset, the model predicted ophthalmopathy.

There are 16 residues in the CDR3. The germline V gene has CDR1 MDHEN and CDR2 SYDVKM. V gave up 4 bases and J gave up 2 bases; unmatched junction bases: 9. Sequencing input: blood. The V and J genes are TRBV28 and TRBJ2-7; TRBD1 matches 9 bases. The sequence was obtained from a woman younger than 45 with Graves' hyperthyroidism that later progressed to Graves' ophthalmopathy. The CDR3 reads CASSYPRTGETYEQYF. The CDR3 nucleotides are TGTGCCAGCAGTTACCCCCGGACAGGGGAGACCTACGAGCAGTACTTC.